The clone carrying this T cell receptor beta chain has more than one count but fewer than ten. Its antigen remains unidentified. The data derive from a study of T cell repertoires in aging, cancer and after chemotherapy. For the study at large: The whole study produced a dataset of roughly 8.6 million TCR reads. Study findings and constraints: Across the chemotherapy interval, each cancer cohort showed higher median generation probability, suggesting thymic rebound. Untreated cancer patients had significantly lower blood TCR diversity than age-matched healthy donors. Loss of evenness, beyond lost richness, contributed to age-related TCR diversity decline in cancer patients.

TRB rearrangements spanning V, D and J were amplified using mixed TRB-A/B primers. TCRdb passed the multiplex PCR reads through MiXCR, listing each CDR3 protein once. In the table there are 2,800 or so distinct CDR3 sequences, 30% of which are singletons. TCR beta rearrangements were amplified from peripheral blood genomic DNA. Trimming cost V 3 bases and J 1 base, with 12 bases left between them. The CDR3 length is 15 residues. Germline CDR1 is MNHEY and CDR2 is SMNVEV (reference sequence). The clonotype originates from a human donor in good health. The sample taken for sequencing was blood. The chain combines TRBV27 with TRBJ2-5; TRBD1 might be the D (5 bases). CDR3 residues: CASSLGPNAQETQYF. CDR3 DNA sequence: TGTGCCAGCAGTTTGGGGCCGAACGCCCAAGAGACCCAGTACTTC.